A single sample gave rise to the 13 T cell receptor beta chains below, sequenced in a study of shared clonotypes between healthy human individuals. Some clones are missing from TCRdb's copy, which holds only in-frame ones; the method was immunoSEQ multiplex PCR. The sample lists about 2.3 million clones; 85% to 95% were seen once. Sequenced: naive CD4+ T cells from PBMCs. The subset is: CD45RA+ positively selected. The receptors come from a young man in good health. Some clones in this sample may be carry-over from other donors' samples.

This clone was counted once. This rearrangement joins TRBV29-1 to TRBJ1-4, with 10 bases fitting TRBD1. Germline CDR1 reads SQVTM; CDR2 reads ANQGSEA. CDR3 size: 13 residues. The J segment lost 10 bases and the V segment lost 4 bases, leaving 6 bases of the junction unmatched. CDR3 DNA sequence: TGCAGCGTTGCGGGACAGGGGTTGGCAAAACTGTTTTTT. As protein: CSVAGQGLAKLFF.

This rearrangement joins TRBV7-9 to TRBJ2-5, with a tentative D call TRBD1 (6 bases). V was clipped by 3 bases and J by 5 bases, with 16 bases between them. The germline gives CDR1 SEHNR, CDR2 FQNEAQ (reference sequence). The CDR3 totals 15 residues. CDR3 amino acids: CASSFLQGDGETQYF. CDR3 coding DNA: TGTGCCAGCAGCTTTTTACAGGGCGACGGGGAGACCCAGTACTTC.

This clone occurred once. V gene TRBV7-2 combines with J gene TRBJ1-3; D unresolved. Trimming shortened V by 2 bases and J by 7 bases, and 6 bases separated the two germline ends. Germline CDR1 and CDR2: SGHTA and FQGNSA. The CDR3 extends over 12 amino acids. CDR3 amino acids: CASSLLRNTIYF. The CDR3 coding sequence is TGTGCCAGCAGCTTACTGCGCAACACCATATATTTT.

V and J are TRBV30 and TRBJ1-2; weak D call: TRBD1 (6 bases). Germline loops: CDR1 GTSNPN, CDR2 SVGIG (reference sequence). The CDR3 sequence is 13 residues long. Trimming cost V 3 bases and J 7 bases, with 15 bases left between them. CDR3 DNA: TGTGCCTGGAGGCCAACAGGGCGGGGTGGCTACACCTTC. This codes for CAWRPTGRGGYTF.

The rearrangement links TRBV6-5 to TRBJ2-7, with TRBD1 matching 8 bases. The germline gives CDR1 MNHEY, CDR2 SVGAGI. The V segment lost 6 bases and the J segment 2 bases; nucleotides outside the gene matches: 6. The CDR3 has 14 amino acids. The CDR3 protein is CASRTGTGTYEQYF. As DNA, the CDR3 is TGTGCCAGCAGAACCGGGACAGGCACCTACGAGCAGTACTTC.

This clone was counted only a few times. The chain uses TRBV2 and TRBJ1-1, with D hard to call. Germline lookup yields CDR1 SNHLY and CDR2 FYNNEI. V dropped 3 bases and J dropped 6 bases, with 17 bases sitting between them. This CDR3 region has 15 residues. CDR3 coding DNA: TGTGCCAGCAGTGATATGGACCTACCGCCTTCTGAAGCTTTCTTT. Its protein product is CASSDMDLPPSEAFF.

This clone was picked up a small number of times. The chain combines TRBV5-1 with TRBJ1-1; D is possibly TRBD1 (5 bases). Deletions cut 7 bases from V and 7 bases from J, with 20 bases between. The CDR3 loop spans 14 amino acids. Per germline, CDR1 SGHRS and CDR2 YFSETQ. DNA of the CDR3: TGCGCCAGCGCAGACAGTGGGAACACTATTGAAGCTTTCTTT. This encodes CASADSGNTIEAFF.

V usage is TRBV19 and J usage is TRBJ2-7, with 12 nucleotides matching TRBD2. The CDR3 length is 18 residues. J was trimmed by 1 base and V by 5 bases; bases with no gene match: 12. CDR1 and CDR2 from the germline V gene are LNHDA and SQIVND (reference sequence). The CDR3 is CASSLGPGLAGSSYEQYF. CDR3 nucleotide sequence: TGTGCCAGTAGTCTCGGACCGGGACTAGCGGGTTCATCCTACGAGCAGTACTTC.

V gene TRBV23-1 combines with J gene TRBJ2-7; D could derive from TRBD1 or TRBD2 (5 bases each). TRBV23-1 is reported as an ORF; its role is uncertain. This CDR3 is built from 19 residues. Trimming took off 0 bases at V and 1 base at J, with 22 bases between the two ends. The CDR3 DNA reads TGCGCCAGCAGTCAATCGAGGGACGCGCCGGCCACACGGTCCTACGAGCAGTACTTC. It codes for CASSQSRDAPATRSYEQYF.

The rearrangement joins TRBV5-1 to TRBJ2-7; no reliable D call. The CDR3 runs to 15 residues. Germline V CDR1 and CDR2: SGHRS, YFSETQ. Trimming took off 0 bases at V and 0 bases at J, with 10 bases between the two ends. CDR3 nucleotides: TGCGCCAGCAGCTTGGGTCAGGCCCGCTCCTACGAGCAGTACTTC. Amino acid sequence: CASSLGQARSYEQYF.

On this clone itself: Other DNA sequences in this specimen translate into the identical CDR3. This chain uses TRBV4-1 with TRBJ2-3; 7 bases line up with TRBD2. The CDR3 has 16 amino acids. With V trimmed by 1 base and J by 0 bases, 4 bases remained unmatched. Germline CDR1 and CDR2: MGHRA and YSYEKL. CDR3 in DNA: TGCGCCAGCAGCCAAGGTCTAGCGGATAGCACAGATACGCAGTATTTT. Protein sequence: CASSQGLADSTDTQYF.

This chain connects TRBV28 to TRBJ2-6; unclear D gene. The V gene's germline CDR1 is MDHEN and CDR2 SYDVKM. The CDR3 contains 16 residues. With 2 bases removed from V and 3 bases from J, the gap between germline ends came to 11 bases. The CDR3: CASSLPLPGGANVLTF. CDR3 sequence (DNA): TGTGCCAGCAGTTTACCCCTTCCGGGTGGGGCCAACGTCCTGACTTTC.

CDR3 nucleotides: TGTGCCAGCTCCGAGAAATCAACCTACGAGCAGTACTTC. Its translation is CASSEKSTYEQYF. V is TRBV6-5 and J is TRBJ2-7; D call uncertain. The CDR3 runs 13 residues. V was trimmed by 8 bases and J by 2 bases, leaving 13 bases between them. In germline, CDR1 is MNHEY, CDR2 SVGAGI.